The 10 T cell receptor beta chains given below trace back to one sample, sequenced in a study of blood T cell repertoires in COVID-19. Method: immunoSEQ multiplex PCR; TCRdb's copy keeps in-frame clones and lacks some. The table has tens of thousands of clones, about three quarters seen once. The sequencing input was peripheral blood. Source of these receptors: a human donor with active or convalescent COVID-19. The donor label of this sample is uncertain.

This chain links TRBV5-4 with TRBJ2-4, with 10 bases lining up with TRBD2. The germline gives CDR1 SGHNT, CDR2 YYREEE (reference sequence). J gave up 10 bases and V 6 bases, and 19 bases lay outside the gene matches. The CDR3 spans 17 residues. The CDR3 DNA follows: TGTGCCAGCACTCTGCGCGGTGGGACTAGCGTCCATGGGATTCAGTACTTC. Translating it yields CASTLRGGTSVHGIQYF. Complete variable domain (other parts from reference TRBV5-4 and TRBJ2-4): ETGVTQSPTHLIKTRGQQVTLRCSSQSGHNTVSWYQQALGQGPQFIFQYYREEENGRGNFPPRFSGLQFPNYSSELNVNALELDDSALYLCASTLRGGTSVHGIQYFGAGTRLSVL.

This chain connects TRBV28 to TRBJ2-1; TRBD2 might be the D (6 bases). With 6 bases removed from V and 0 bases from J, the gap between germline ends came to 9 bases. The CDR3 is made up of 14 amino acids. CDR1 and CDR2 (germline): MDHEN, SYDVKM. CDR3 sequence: CASSLTSSYNEQFF. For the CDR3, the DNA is TGTGCCAGCAGCTTGACTAGCTCCTACAATGAGCAGTTCTTC.

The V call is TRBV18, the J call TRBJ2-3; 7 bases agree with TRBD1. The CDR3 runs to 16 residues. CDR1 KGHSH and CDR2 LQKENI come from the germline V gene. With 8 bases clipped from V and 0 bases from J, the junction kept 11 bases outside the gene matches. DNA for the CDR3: TGTGCCAGCCAACTCCGGGCAGGGGGTAGCACAGATACGCAGTATTTT. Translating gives CASQLRAGGSTDTQYF.

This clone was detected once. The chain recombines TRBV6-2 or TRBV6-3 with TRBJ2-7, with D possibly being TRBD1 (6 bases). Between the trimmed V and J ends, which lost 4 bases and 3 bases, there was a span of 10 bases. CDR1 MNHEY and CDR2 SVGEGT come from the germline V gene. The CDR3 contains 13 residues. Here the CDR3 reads CASSFQGSYEQYF. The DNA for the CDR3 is TGTGCCAGCAGTTTTCAGGGGAGCTACGAGCAGTACTTC.

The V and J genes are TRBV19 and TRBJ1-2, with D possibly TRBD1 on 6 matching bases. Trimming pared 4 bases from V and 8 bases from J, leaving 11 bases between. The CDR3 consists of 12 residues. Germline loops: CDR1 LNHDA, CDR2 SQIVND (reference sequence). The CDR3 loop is CASSTQGEGYTF. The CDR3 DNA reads TGTGCCAGTAGTACACAGGGTGAAGGCTACACCTTC.

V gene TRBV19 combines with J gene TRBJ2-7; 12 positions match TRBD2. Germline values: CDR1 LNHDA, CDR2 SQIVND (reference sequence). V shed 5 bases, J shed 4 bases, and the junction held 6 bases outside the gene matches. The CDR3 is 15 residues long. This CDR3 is CASSPTSGRGYEQYF. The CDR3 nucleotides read TGTGCCAGTAGTCCGACTAGCGGGAGAGGGTACGAGCAGTACTTC. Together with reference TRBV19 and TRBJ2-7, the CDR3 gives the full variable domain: DGGITQSPKYLFRKEGQNVTLSCEQNLNHDAMYWYRQDPGQGLRLIYYSQIVNDFQKGDIAEGYSVSREKKESFPLTVTSAQKNPTAFYLCASSPTSGRGYEQYFGPGTRLTVT.

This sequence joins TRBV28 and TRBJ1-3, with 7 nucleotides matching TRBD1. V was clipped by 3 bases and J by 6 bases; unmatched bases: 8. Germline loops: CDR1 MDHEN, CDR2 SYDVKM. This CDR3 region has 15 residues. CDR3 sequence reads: CASSLVGTELNTIYF. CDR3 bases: TGTGCCAGCAGTTTGGTCGGGACAGAGCTAAACACCATATATTTT.

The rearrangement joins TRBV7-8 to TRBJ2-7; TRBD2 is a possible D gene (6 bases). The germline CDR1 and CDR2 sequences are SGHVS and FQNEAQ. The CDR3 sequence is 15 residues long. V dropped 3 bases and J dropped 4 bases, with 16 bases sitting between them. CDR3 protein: CASSFRRVSGYEQYF. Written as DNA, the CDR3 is TGTGCCAGCAGCTTTAGGAGGGTCTCTGGGTACGAGCAGTACTTC.

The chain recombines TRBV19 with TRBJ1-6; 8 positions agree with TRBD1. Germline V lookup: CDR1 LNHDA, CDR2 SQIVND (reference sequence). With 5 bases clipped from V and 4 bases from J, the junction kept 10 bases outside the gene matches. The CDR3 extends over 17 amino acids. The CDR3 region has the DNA TGTGCCAGTAGTCCCCAGGACAGGGCCGGTTATAATTCACCCCTCCACTTT. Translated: CASSPQDRAGYNSPLHF. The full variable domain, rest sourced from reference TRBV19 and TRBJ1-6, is DGGITQSPKYLFRKEGQNVTLSCEQNLNHDAMYWYRQDPGQGLRLIYYSQIVNDFQKGDIAEGYSVSREKKESFPLTVTSAQKNPTAFYLCASSPQDRAGYNSPLHFGNGTRLTVT.

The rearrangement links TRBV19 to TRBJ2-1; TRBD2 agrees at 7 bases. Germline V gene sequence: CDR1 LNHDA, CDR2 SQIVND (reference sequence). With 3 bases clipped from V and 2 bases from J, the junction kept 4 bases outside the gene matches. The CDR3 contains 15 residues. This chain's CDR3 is CASSIGGRPYNEQFF. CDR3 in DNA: TGTGCCAGTAGTATTGGCGGGAGACCCTACAATGAGCAGTTCTTC.